This T cell receptor (beta chain) originates from a study of PD-1 blockade in classical Hodgkin lymphoma. Study-level points and caveats: Newly diagnosed patients had baseline TCR diversity that was reportedly lower than that of healthy donors. Factors driving the repertoire differences, possibly disease activity or prior therapy, remain undefined.

As concerns this clone: The antigen is undetermined.

Germline values: CDR1 LNHNV, CDR2 YYDKDF (reference sequence). With 5 bases removed from V and 0 bases from J, the gap between germline ends came to 11 bases. This CDR3 comprises 15 residues. Each patient's relapse followed autologous stem cell transplantation, and brentuximab vedotin exposure varied. Clones were read by immunoSEQ multiplex PCR, and TCRdb kept only the in-frame ones, dropping some. The sample has 80,000 to 100,000 clones, roughly 92% seen once. The material sequenced was peripheral blood mononuclear cells (PBMCs), taken at baseline. This TCR was recovered from a human donor with classical Hodgkin lymphoma. The rearrangement links TRBV15 to TRBJ2-1, with no clear D. The CDR3 region has the DNA TGTGCCACCAGCCCCTCTCCGAGCTCCTACAATGAGCAGTTCTTC. Translation gives CATSPSPSSYNEQFF. The complete variable domain, with remaining parts taken from reference TRBV15 and TRBJ2-1, reads DAMVIQNPRYQVTQFGKPVTLSCSQTLNHNVMYWYQQKSSQAPKLLFHYYDKDFNNEADTPDNFQSRRPNTSFCFLDIRSPGLGDTAMYLCATSPSPSSYNEQFFGPGTRLTVL.